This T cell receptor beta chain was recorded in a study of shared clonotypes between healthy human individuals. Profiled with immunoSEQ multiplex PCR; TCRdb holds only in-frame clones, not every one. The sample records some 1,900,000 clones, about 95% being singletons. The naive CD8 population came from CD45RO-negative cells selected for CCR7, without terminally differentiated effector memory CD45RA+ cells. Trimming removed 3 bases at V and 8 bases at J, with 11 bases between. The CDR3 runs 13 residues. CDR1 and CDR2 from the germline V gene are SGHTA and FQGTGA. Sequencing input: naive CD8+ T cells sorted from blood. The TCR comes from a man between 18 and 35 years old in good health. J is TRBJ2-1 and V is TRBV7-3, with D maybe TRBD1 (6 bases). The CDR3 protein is CASSLTGSDEQFF. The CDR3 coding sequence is TGTGCCAGCAGCTTGACAGGAAGTGATGAGCAGTTCTTC.